The TCR beta chain described here comes from a study of OX40 agonist ivuxolimab in advanced cancers. Libraries were prepared by immunoSEQ multiplex PCR; TCRdb keeps only in-frame clonotypes and omits some of them. Here the sample spans tens of thousands of clones, around 91% being singletons. Trimming left V 1 base short and J 2 bases short, with 18 bases between. CDR1 SGHDT and CDR2 YYEEEE come from the germline V gene. The CDR3 is made up of 17 amino acids. This clone appeared a single time. The sequence derives from an adult with an advanced solid tumor such as melanoma, head and neck, liver or kidney cancer. Material: CD4+ or CD8+ T cells sorted from blood, obtained in a trial of the OX40 agonist ivuxolimab. The chain recombines TRBV5-6 with TRBJ1-1; tentative D call: TRBD1 (6 bases). The CDR3 is CASSLLVIRGGNTEAFF. The CDR3 DNA sequence: TGTGCCAGCAGCTTGTTGGTCATTAGGGGGGGCAACACTGAAGCTTTCTTT.